Sequencing of this T cell receptor beta chain was carried out in a study of blood T cell repertoires in COVID-19. Study information: Whether acute or convalescent, the COVID-19 samples came from the United States, Italy and Spain. The analysed material was cDNA or gDNA that came from T cells, B-cell-depleted T cells, or PBMCs.

In the source study's methods: From reference gene primer amplification, estimates of nucleated cell counts were derived. Using immunoSEQ multiplex PCR, the repertoire was profiled, and TCRdb retains in-frame clones only, with some absent. The D gene and trimming were derived from the DNA, and the V and J assignments and clone size from that table. The data hold more than 250,000 clones, with about 87% observed a single time. Germline values: CDR1 SGHRS, CDR2 YFSETQ. The CDR3 consists of 14 residues. The germline V and J ends were trimmed by 5 bases and 3 bases, with 11 bases remaining between them. V and J are TRBV5-1 and TRBJ2-2; tentative D call: TRBD1 (6 bases). The sequenced sample was peripheral blood. This receptor was obtained from a woman aged 30 to 39 with COVID-19, enrolled during active disease. The CDR3 DNA reads TGCGCCAGCAGACGGGGACACGACACCGGGGAGCTGTTTTTT. It translates to CASRRGHDTGELFF. Full variable domain (missing parts from reference TRBV5-1 and TRBJ2-2): KAGVTQTPRYLIKTRGQQVTLSCSPISGHRSVSWYQQTPGQGLQFLFEYFSETQRNKGNFPGRFSGRQFSNSRSEMNVSTLELGDSALYLCASRRGHDTGELFFGEGSRLTVL.